Below, 20 T cell receptor beta chains from the same sample are listed, as sequenced in a study of glioma-infiltrating T cells. Using RNA template, CDR3s of TCR alpha and beta were amplified with iRepertoire arm-PCR. TCRdb reprocessed the multiplex PCR reads via MiXCR and lists one record per CDR3 protein. The sample has about 380,000 distinct CDR3 sequences, 41% seen once. Sequenced material: glioma tissue, nonneoplastic brain tissue, or PBMCs (not recorded which). The receptors stem from a human donor with low-grade glioma or glioblastoma, undergoing nonglioma brain surgery, or in good health (not recorded which).

About this clonotype itself: A much larger clone lies one base from this, so it may be a read error. The J gene is TRBJ1-1, the V gene TRBV28; 9 nucleotides agree with TRBD1. CDR3 length equals 12 residues. The germline gives CDR1 MDHEN, CDR2 SYDVKM. The CDR3 DNA follows: TGTGACGCACAGGGGGCGAGCACTGAAGCTTTCTTT. Protein product: CDAQGASTEAFF.

This chain links TRBV27 with TRBJ2-2; D is ambiguous. Germline lookup yields CDR1 MNHEY and CDR2 SMNVEV (reference sequence). The CDR3 contains 15 residues. V lost 0 bases, J lost 3 bases, and 8 bases lay in between. The CDR3 DNA is TGTGCCAGCAGTTTATCCAGGCAGCACACCGGGGAGCTGTTTTTT. It codes for CASSLSRQHTGELFF.

This clonotype appeared many times. V usage is TRBV6-2 or TRBV6-3 and J usage is TRBJ2-3, with D perhaps matching TRBD1 (5 bases). The CDR3 runs to 12 residues. V gave up 6 bases and J gave up 5 bases, with 9 bases separating them. The V gene's germline CDR1 is MNHEY and CDR2 SVGEGT. This CDR3 reads CASSQTEDTQYF. As DNA, the CDR3 is TGTGCCAGCAGCCAGACAGAAGATACGCAGTATTTT.

Comments on this clonotype: Compared with germline, one end of the junction differs, possibly owing to a read error. The chain uses TRBV28 and TRBJ2-7; tentatively, D is TRBD1 (5 bases). The CDR3 has 15 amino acids. The germline gives CDR1 MDHEN, CDR2 SYDVKM. CDR3 in amino acids: CDSNFRGQGSYEQYF. The CDR3 DNA reads as TGTGACAGCAATTTTAGGGGCCAGGGATCCTACGAGCAGTACTTC.

As for this clonotype: A much larger clone differs by one base, so this may be a read error. The J gene is TRBJ2-7, the V gene TRBV20-1, with D unclear. CDR3 size: 13 residues. The ends were cut back, 2 bases at V and 7 bases at J, with 15 bases in the middle. Germline V gene lookup returns CDR1 DFQATT and CDR2 SNEGSKA (reference sequence). The chain's CDR3 is CSARYSSYNEQYF. CDR3 nucleotide sequence: TGCAGTGCTAGATATAGCTCCTACAATGAGCAGTACTTC.

This clonotype occurred many times. CDR3 amino acids: CSARDRRSNTEAFF. The DNA for the CDR3 is TGCAGTGCTAGAGATAGGCGGTCCAACACTGAAGCTTTCTTT. This chain connects TRBV20-1 to TRBJ1-1; D remains ambiguous. V lost 0 bases and J lost 2, with 10 bases in between. Germline-derived CDR1 and CDR2 are DFQATT and SNEGSKA (reference sequence). The CDR3 is made up of 14 amino acids.

The CDR3, as DNA: TGTGCCAGCAGACTTACCGCAGGGAGTATAGATACGCAGTATTTT. Translating it yields CASRLTAGSIDTQYF. The rearrangement uses TRBV11-2 and TRBJ2-3; TRBD1 or TRBD2 may be the D gene (5 bases each). Germline-derived CDR1 and CDR2 are SGHAT and FQNNGV. The V and J ends lost 6 bases and 5 bases respectively, with 18 bases between them. The CDR3 totals 15 residues.

Notes on this clonotype: This could be a read error, since a much larger clone is one nucleotide away. The rearrangement links TRBV27 to TRBJ2-7; D gene ambiguous. The germline V gene has CDR1 MNHEY and CDR2 SMNVEV (reference sequence). The V end was cut by 7 bases, the J end by 0 bases, with 10 bases between. This CDR3 contains 13 residues. The CDR3 is CASMGLSSYEQYF. The DNA for the CDR3 is TGTGCCAGCATGGGCCTTAGCTCCTACGAGCAGTACTTC.

In regard to this clonotype: A much larger clone lies one base from this, so it may be a read error. CDR3: CATSILATGWIETQYF. The CDR3 DNA is TGTGCCACCAGCATACTAGCCACAGGATGGATAGAGACCCAGTACTTC. This chain uses TRBV15 with TRBJ2-5, with TRBD2 as a possible D gene (6 bases). V dropped 4 bases and J dropped 4 bases, with 19 bases sitting between them. The CDR3 has 16 amino acids. Germline CDR1 is LNHNV and CDR2 is YYDKDF (reference sequence).

This clonotype appeared a single time. This sequence may be a read error, since a much larger clone differs from it by one base. The gene calls are TRBV15 and TRBJ2-7; no clear D gene. Germline V gene data show CDR1 as LNHNV and CDR2 as YYDKDF (reference sequence). The V end lost 1 base, the J end lost 2 bases, and 12 bases lay between the germline ends. The CDR3 length is 15 residues. DNA of the CDR3: TGTGCCACCAGCAGAGGTCTTACCCCCACCTACGAGCAGTACTTC. It encodes CATSRGLTPTYEQYF.

This clonotype was seen ten or more times. The chain combines TRBV20-1 with TRBJ2-1; tentatively, D is TRBD1 (6 bases). Germline V gives CDR1 DFQATT, CDR2 SNEGSKA (reference sequence). The CDR3 is 13 residues long. The V end was cut by 4 bases, the J end by 1 base, with 8 bases between. The DNA of the CDR3 is TGCAGTGCTAATACAGGGTCCTACAATGAGCAGTTCTTC. Its protein is CSANTGSYNEQFF.

This clonotype was found many times. The chain joins TRBV6-1 to TRBJ2-7; D perhaps matches TRBD2 (6 bases). V was cut by 5 bases and J by 4 bases, with 15 bases left in between. The CDR3 has 14 residues. CDR1 MNHNS and CDR2 SASEGT come from the germline V gene. In DNA, the CDR3 is TGTGCCAGCAGTTCGGTCCGGGAGCATTACGAGCAGTACTTC. Protein sequence: CASSSVREHYEQYF.

The V call is TRBV20-1, the J call TRBJ2-7; D is perhaps TRBD1 (6 bases). Trimming left V 4 bases short and J 2 bases short, with 9 bases between. This CDR3 has 12 residues. Germline V gene lookup returns CDR1 DFQATT and CDR2 SNEGSKA (reference sequence). CDR3: CSATTGPYEQYF. Here the CDR3 DNA reads TGCAGTGCTACGACAGGCCCCTACGAGCAGTACTTC.

The J gene is TRBJ1-4, the V gene TRBV6-1; no firm D call. Trimming stripped 5 bases from V and 4 bases from J, with 14 bases between. The germline CDR1 and CDR2 sequences are MNHNS and SASEGT. This CDR3 region has 15 residues. Here the CDR3 reads CASSPPGAFNEKLFF. The CDR3 nucleotides are TGTGCCAGCAGTCCGCCGGGAGCTTTTAATGAAAAACTGTTTTTT.

The chain carries TRBV20-1 and TRBJ2-5, with a tentative D call TRBD1 (7 bases). This CDR3 is 14 amino acids long. Trimming shortened V by 1 base and J by 4 bases, and 13 bases separated the two germline ends. From germline, CDR1 is DFQATT and CDR2 SNEGSKA (reference sequence). CDR3 nucleotides: TGCAGTGCTAGAGTTGGGACAGCGGGAGAGACCCAGTACTTC. Translating it yields CSARVGTAGETQYF.

Concerning this clonotype itself: The junction departs from the called germline gene at one end, perhaps through a read error. This chain joins TRBV7-9 and TRBJ2-1; D is uncertain. The germline V gene encodes CDR1 SEHNR and CDR2 FQNEAQ (reference sequence). CDR3 length: 16 amino acids. The CDR3 DNA sequence: TGTACCAGCAGCCTTCCCCTGAGCCCAACCTACAATGAGCAGTTCTTC. Translating it yields CTSSLPLSPTYNEQFF. Together with reference TRBV7-9 and TRBJ2-1, the CDR3 gives the full variable domain: DTGVSQNPRHKITKRGQNVTFRCDPISEHNRLYWYRQTLGQGPEFLTYFQNEAQLEKSRLLSDRFSAERPKGSFSTLEIQRTEQGDSAMYLCTSSLPLSPTYNEQFFGPGTRLTVL.

The genes are TRBV28 and TRBJ2-1; 8 positions match TRBD2. The ends lost 1 base at V and 2 bases at J; junction bases unmatched: 4. Germline V gene lookup returns CDR1 MDHEN and CDR2 SYDVKM. The CDR3 has 16 residues. CDR3 in amino acids: CASSLYVSGAYNEQFF. The CDR3 DNA reads as TGTGCCAGCAGTTTATATGTTAGCGGGGCCTACAATGAGCAGTTCTTC.

This chain joins TRBV19 and TRBJ2-7; TRBD2 agrees at 8 bases. V shed 4 bases and J 3 bases; nucleotides not matched to a gene: 5. Germline V gene data show CDR1 as LNHDA and CDR2 as SQIVND (reference sequence). The CDR3 sequence is 14 residues long. In DNA, the CDR3 is TGTGCCAGTAGTACTAGCGGGCTAGGCTACGAGCAGTACTTC. As protein: CASSTSGLGYEQYF. Full variable domain (rest looked up from reference TRBV19 and TRBJ2-7): DGGITQSPKYLFRKEGQNVTLSCEQNLNHDAMYWYRQDPGQGLRLIYYSQIVNDFQKGDIAEGYSVSREKKESFPLTVTSAQKNPTAFYLCASSTSGLGYEQYFGPGTRLTVT.

The rearrangement uses TRBV11-2 and TRBJ2-1; 11 nucleotides match TRBD2. The ends lost 1 base at V and 9 bases at J; junction bases unmatched: 5. The CDR3 length is 15 residues. Germline values: CDR1 SGHAT, CDR2 FQNNGV. For the CDR3, the DNA is TGTGCCAGCAGCTTAGGACTAGCGGGAATGTCTGAGCAGTTCTTC. The encoded protein is CASSLGLAGMSEQFF.

V is TRBV6-1 and J is TRBJ2-1, with D perhaps matching TRBD1 or TRBD2 (5 bases each). Per germline, CDR1 MNHNS and CDR2 SASEGT. CDR3 length: 14 residues. Deletions cut 6 bases from V and 6 bases from J, with 15 bases between. CDR3 coding DNA: TGTGCCAGCAGACAAGAGTGGGGGATCAATGAGCAGTTCTTC. The encoded protein is CASRQEWGINEQFF.